This T cell receptor (beta chain) derives from a study of multiple sclerosis patients with progressive multifocal leukoencephalopathy (dated by TCRdb to 2018 to 2020). Concerning the study at large: Peripheral T and B cells were examined in MS patients who went on to develop PML (4 under natalizumab, 1 after alemtuzumab) as well as in treated patients who did not. Two natalizumab-treated patients who later developed PML were followed longitudinally from before therapy through 6 and 12 months to PML onset. The goal of the study was to detect any JC virus-specific or public T-cell expansions that arose at the time of PML onset. What the study reported, not specific to this receptor: Lower normalized Shannon entropy suggested less diverse TRB repertoires in most PML patients, whereas the natalizumab-treated controls showed values near 1. Because of the small, descriptive cohort, whether findings reflect JC virus infection or general immunocompromise remained unclear. Only peripheral blood was analyzed, although cerebrospinal fluid or brain lymphocytes might be more informative for natalizumab-associated PML. When PML developed, no shared TRBV or TRBJ gene usage and no preferred TRBV-TRBJ pairings were found. TRB clones with frequency above 0.5% were observed only in PML patients, but the clones expanded at PML onset were found to be already present before and during natalizumab therapy.

This clone has just one count. The clone's antigen remains unknown. No base qualities exist here, and no much larger clone lies one base off it. The CDR3 goes from the cysteine to the phenylalanine over 15 residues. Of all the DNA, just the CDR3 is kept, 45 bases in frame from base 1. The germline V gene yields MNHNS for CDR1 and SASEGT for CDR2. V loses 4 bases, J loses 5 bases, and the germline ends lie 12 bases apart. The immunoSEQ two-step multiplex PCR at survey-level depth was used to amplify TRB CDR3 regions from genomic DNA. Synthetic inline TR CDR3 controls covering all V-J pairings were spiked into each PCR so that template counts could be estimated and amplification bias removed. Reads went through processing to reduce amplification and sequencing bias, and quantification was done against synthetic TR CDR3 analogs. Processing in the source paper ran as follows. In ImmunoSEQ Analyzer, raw data were processed so that out-of-frame sequences and CDR3s with stop codons were removed, with gene names following IMGT nomenclature. Normalized Shannon entropy, defined as 1 minus Pielou's evenness, was used to summarize repertoire diversity. Two TRB sequences were counted as identical only if the two sequences had the same V gene, J gene and CDR3. Public PML clonotypes were CDR3s shared by two or more PML-onset samples but absent earlier, in controls, and in public databases. CDR3 amino acid composition by position was analyzed with Skylign using the observed count method. Sourced from immuneACCESS, this table was stored by TCRdb with only in-frame sequences that have V and J called. A share of the clones is absent; for the studies checked, an unresolved V gene accounts for under half, and the remainder has no known explanation. Clonal size and the V and J genes are those of that table, whereas D and trimming came from the DNA. This sample comprises tens of thousands of clones, 75% to 90% of them detected only once. Together, the top ten hold roughly an eighth of the sample.

In light of the paper, this sample's time point label describes: time of PML onset. The sample's treatment or condition, from its label and the paper: on natalizumab therapy at sampling. PML was diagnosed from clinical and MRI findings and confirmed by detection of JC virus DNA in cerebrospinal fluid. In the natalizumab-treated patients, PML developed after between roughly 15 and 56 months of natalizumab therapy. Every listed patient had earlier received interferon beta, and every PML patient was female. At the time of PML onset, T3 blood samples were collected. Ficoll-Hypaque density gradient centrifugation was used to isolate peripheral blood mononuclear cells.

This receptor was identified in a woman younger than 45 with progressive multifocal leukoencephalopathy. Sample: PBMCs, taken from a patient treated with natalizumab. Recombination joined TRBV6-1 with TRBJ1-6; the D gene lacks a confident call. The bases are TGTGCCAGCAGTGCGCTGGCCACTAATAATTCACCCCTCCACTTT. This translates into CASSALATNNSPLHF.